Presented here are 10 T cell receptor beta chains from one specimen sequenced in a study of T cell changes during pregnancy in multiple sclerosis. TCRdb's copy holds only in-frame clones and misses some; the assay was immunoSEQ multiplex PCR. The data show around 20,000 clones, under 90% seen once. Source: CD8+ T cells from peripheral blood mononuclear cells, taken after pregnancy. These receptors were taken from a female donor with multiple sclerosis, enrolled in a pregnancy study.

The V call is TRBV9, the J call TRBJ1-1; possibly TRBD1 for D (6 bases). The germline V and J ends were trimmed by 10 bases and 1 base, with 14 bases remaining between them. Germline V gene sequence: CDR1 SGDLS, CDR2 YYNGEE. The length of the CDR3 is 13 residues. CDR3 residues: CASGGGGNTEAFF. The CDR3 DNA reads as TGTGCCTCGGGGGGGGGCGGGAACACTGAAGCTTTCTTT.

V and J are TRBV27 and TRBJ2-5; D call uncertain. Per the germline V gene, CDR1 is MNHEY and CDR2 is SMNVEV (reference sequence). The CDR3 consists of 15 residues. Deletions cut 7 bases from V and 4 bases from J, with 19 bases between. The CDR3 region has the DNA TGTGCCAGCATCCCCTCGTGGTCCAACTTAGAGACCCAGTACTTC. This translates into CASIPSWSNLETQYF.

V gene TRBV6-5 combines with J gene TRBJ2-7; TRBD1 aligns across 8 bases. The CDR3 runs to 15 residues. V lost 7 bases to trimming and J lost 4 bases; unmatched junction nucleotides: 12. The germline V gene has CDR1 MNHEY and CDR2 SVGAGI. For the CDR3, the DNA is TGTGCCAGCATTCATCTAGGACAGGGATTTTACGAGCAGTACTTC. It codes for CASIHLGQGFYEQYF.

This clone occurred once. The J gene is TRBJ1-1, the V gene TRBV7-2, with D unclear. CDR1 and CDR2 from the germline V gene are SGHTA and FQGNSA. The CDR3 contains 14 residues. The V gene lost 1 base and the J gene lost 3 bases, with 9 bases spanning the gap. As DNA, the CDR3 is TGTGCCAGCAGCTTAGAGGAAGGAGACACTGAAGCTTTCTTT. Encoded protein: CASSLEEGDTEAFF. Using reference TRBV7-2 and TRBJ1-1 for the parts outside the CDR3, the full variable domain is GAGVSQSPSNKVTEKGKDVELRCDPISGHTALYWYRQSLGQGLEFLIYFQGNSAPDKSGLPSDRFSAERTGGSVSTLTIQRTQQEDSAVYLCASSLEEGDTEAFFGQGTRLTVV.

The CDR3 region is CASSLGQGLGYEQYF. The CDR3 nucleotides are TGTGCCAGCAGCTTAGGACAGGGATTGGGCTACGAGCAGTACTTC. The chain employs TRBV11-2 and TRBJ2-7; 7 bases are a match to TRBD1. V lost 1 base to trimming and J lost 3 bases; unmatched junction nucleotides: 6. The CDR3 has 15 residues. Per the germline V gene, CDR1 is SGHAT and CDR2 is FQNNGV.

The chain has TRBV10-1 and TRBJ2-1; 10 positions agree with TRBD2. This CDR3 spans 14 amino acids. CDR1 is WNHNN, CDR2 SYGVQD, per germline (reference sequence). The V and J ends lost 6 bases and 2 bases, in that order; junction bases with no gene match: 1. CDR3 in DNA: TGCGCCAGCAGGAGCGGGAGGGCCTACAATGAGCAGTTCTTC. Protein sequence: CASRSGRAYNEQFF.

The table lists this clone with a count of one. The chain recombines TRBV7-3 with TRBJ2-5, with 9 bases matching TRBD2. V dropped 7 bases and J dropped 0; count of bases not matched to a gene: 3. Germline CDR1 is SGHTA and CDR2 is FQGTGA. The CDR3 is 14 residues long. The CDR3 sequence: CASNGGGDQETQYF. Written as DNA, the CDR3 is TGTGCCAGCAATGGCGGGGGGGACCAAGAGACCCAGTACTTC. Full variable domain (remainder filled in from reference TRBV7-3 and TRBJ2-5): GAGVSQTPSNKVTEKGKYVELRCDPISGHTALYWYRQSLGQGPEFLIYFQGTGAADDSGLPNDRFFAVRPEGSVSTLKIQRTERGDSAVYLCASNGGGDQETQYFGPGTRLLVL.

The CDR3 region has the DNA TGTGCCAGCAGTACGAACTCGAGGAGAGGCTTCTCTGGGGCCAACGTCCTGACTTTC. Protein sequence: CASSTNSRRGFSGANVLTF. The rearrangement links TRBV28 to TRBJ2-6; D gene unclear. V was cut by 5 bases and J by 0 bases, with 20 bases left in between. Germline assignment: CDR1 MDHEN and CDR2 SYDVKM. The length of the CDR3 is 19 residues.

The chain uses TRBV6-4 and TRBJ1-6; D is uncertain. CDR1 is MRHNA, CDR2 SNTAGT, per germline. V was pared by 2 bases and J by 5 bases, with 7 bases between. The CDR3 contains 14 residues. CDR3 amino acids: CASSDGRDNSPLHF. The DNA of the CDR3 is TGTGCCAGCAGTGACGGGCGGGATAATTCACCCCTCCACTTT.

This chain joins TRBV28 and TRBJ1-5; 8 bases line up with TRBD1. The J segment lost 3 bases and the V segment lost 4 bases, leaving 8 bases of the junction unmatched. This CDR3 has 16 amino acids. The germline V gene has CDR1 MDHEN and CDR2 SYDVKM. CDR3 residues: CASSYVGQAFNQPQHF. CDR3 nucleotide sequence: TGTGCCAGCAGTTATGTGGGACAGGCTTTCAATCAGCCCCAGCATTTT.